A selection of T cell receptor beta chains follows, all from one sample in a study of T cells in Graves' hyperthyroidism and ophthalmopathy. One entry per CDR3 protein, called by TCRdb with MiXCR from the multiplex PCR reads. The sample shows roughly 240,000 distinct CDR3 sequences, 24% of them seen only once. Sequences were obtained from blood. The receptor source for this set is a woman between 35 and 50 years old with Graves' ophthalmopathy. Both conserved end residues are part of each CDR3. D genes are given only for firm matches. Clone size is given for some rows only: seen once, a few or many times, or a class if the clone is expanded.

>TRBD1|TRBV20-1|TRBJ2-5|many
CSARDRARGPQETQYF
TGCAGTGCTAGAGATCGAGCAAGGGGGCCCCAAGAGACCCAGTACTTC
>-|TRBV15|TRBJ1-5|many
CATSRSTQPQHF
TGTGCCACCAGCAGATCAACTCAGCCCCAGCATTTT
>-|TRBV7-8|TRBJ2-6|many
CASSFYSGPGANVLTF
TGTGCCAGCAGCTTTTATTCGGGGCCTGGGGCCAACGTCCTGACTTTC
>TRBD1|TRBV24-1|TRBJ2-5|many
CATSDDDPDRGKETQYF
TGTGCCACCAGTGATGACGACCCGGACAGGGGAAAGGAGACCCAGTACTTC
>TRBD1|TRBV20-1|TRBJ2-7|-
CSARGVTGLSEQYF
TGCAGTGCTAGAGGAGTGACAGGGTTAAGCGAGCAGTACTTC
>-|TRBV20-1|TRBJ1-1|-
CSARLDNANTEAFF
TGCAGTGCTAGACTAGACAACGCGAACACTGAAGCTTTCTTT
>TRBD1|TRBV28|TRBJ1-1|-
CASNQGQAKTEAFF
TGTGCCAGCAACCAGGGACAGGCGAAAACTGAAGCTTTCTTT
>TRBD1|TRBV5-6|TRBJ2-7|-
CVSSLGTGAGEQYF
TGTGTCAGCAGCTTGGGGACAGGGGCAGGCGAGCAGTACTTC
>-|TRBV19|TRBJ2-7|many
CASSVSIPSYEQYF
TGTGCCAGTAGTGTTTCGATACCCTCCTACGAGCAGTACTTC
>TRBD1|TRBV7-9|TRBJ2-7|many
CASSLAPTGAYEQYF
TGTGCCAGCAGCTTAGCCCCGACAGGGGCCTACGAGCAGTACTTC
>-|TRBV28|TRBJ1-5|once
CASSFVKDQPQHF
TGTGCCAGCAGTTTCGTTAAGGATCAGCCCCAGCATTTT
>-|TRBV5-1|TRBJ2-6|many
CASSLEEYSGANVLTF
TGCGCCAGCAGCTTGGAGGAGTACTCTGGGGCCAACGTCCTGACTTTC
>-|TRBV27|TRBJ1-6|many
CASSLLAASPNSPLHF
TGTGCCAGCAGTTTGCTGGCGGCGAGCCCAAATTCACCCCTCCACTTT
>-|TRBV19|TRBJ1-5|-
CASSTGRLIELQHF
TGTGCCAGTAGTACGGGACGCCTGATTGAACTCCAGCATTTT
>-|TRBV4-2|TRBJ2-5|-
CASSQRAGGESGTQYF
TGTGCCAGCAGCCAAAGGGCGGGCGGGGAGAGTGGAACCCAGTACTTC
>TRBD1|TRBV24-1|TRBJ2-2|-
CATIVLQRQGARNTGELFF
TGTGCCACCATCGTGCTCCAGAGGCAGGGGGCGAGGAACACCGGGGAGCTGTTTTTT
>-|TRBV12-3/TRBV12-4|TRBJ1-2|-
CASSLSAGLPNYGYTF
TGTGCCAGCAGTTTAAGTGCGGGCCTACCTAACTATGGCTACACCTTC
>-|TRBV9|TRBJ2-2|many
CASSPRDTPRDGELFF
TGTGCCAGCAGCCCCAGGGACACACCCCGAGACGGGGAGCTGTTTTTT
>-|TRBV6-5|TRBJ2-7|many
CASSLSSQADYEQYF
TGTGCCAGCAGTCTATCTTCCCAGGCTGACTACGAGCAGTACTTC
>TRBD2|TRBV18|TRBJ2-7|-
CASSPGREIEQYF
TGTGCCAGCTCACCAGGGCGGGAGATAGAGCAGTACTTC
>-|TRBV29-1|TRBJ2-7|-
CSLRAPAYEQYF
TGCAGCCTCCGGGCTCCCGCCTACGAGCAGTACTTC
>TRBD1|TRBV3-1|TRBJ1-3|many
CASSPGTGSNTIYF
TGTGCCAGCAGCCCCGGGACAGGGTCCAACACCATATATTTT
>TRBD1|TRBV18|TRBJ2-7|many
CASSPVGQGEQYF
TGTGCCAGCTCACCCGTCGGACAGGGCGAGCAGTACTTC
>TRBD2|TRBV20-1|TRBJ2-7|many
CSAPGTSGRLAYEQYF
TGCAGTGCTCCTGGGACTAGCGGGAGGCTAGCCTACGAGCAGTACTTC